These 13 T cell receptor beta chains came from one sample sequenced in a study of blood T cell repertoires in COVID-19. Clones were sequenced by immunoSEQ multiplex PCR, and TCRdb holds only the in-frame ones, with some missing. The sample holds 360,000 or so clones, 89% seen once. The specimen sequenced was PBMCs or T cells enriched from blood (not recorded which). The origin of the receptors is a woman under 40 who had recovered from COVID-19.

V is TRBV5-1 and J is TRBJ2-2; TRBD2 agrees at 8 bases. V shed 5 bases and J 2 bases; nucleotides not matched to a gene: 5. The CDR3 sequence is 15 residues long. Germline lookup yields CDR1 SGHRS and CDR2 YFSETQ. CDR3 sequence reads: CASRTTSGNTGELFF. In nucleotides, the CDR3 is TGCGCCAGCAGAACTACTAGCGGTAACACCGGGGAGCTGTTTTTT. The entire variable domain, with the rest obtained from reference TRBV5-1 and TRBJ2-2, is as follows: KAGVTQTPRYLIKTRGQQVTLSCSPISGHRSVSWYQQTPGQGLQFLFEYFSETQRNKGNFPGRFSGRQFSNSRSEMNVSTLELGDSALYLCASRTTSGNTGELFFGEGSRLTVL.

This sequence joins TRBV5-1 and TRBJ1-1; 7 bases match TRBD1. Trimming took 2 bases from V and 4 from J; bases not matched to a gene: 8. The CDR3 has 15 residues. CDR1 and CDR2 from the germline V gene are SGHRS and YFSETQ. CDR3 in amino acids: CASSLSGGGSTEAFF. CDR3 sequence (DNA): TGCGCCAGCAGCTTATCAGGGGGAGGAAGCACTGAAGCTTTCTTT.

The chain links TRBV6-6 to TRBJ2-3, with D possibly TRBD1 on 6 matching bases. V shed 5 bases and J shed 2 bases, with 11 bases lying between them. CDR1 is MNHNY, CDR2 SVGAGI, per germline (reference sequence). The CDR3 loop spans 14 amino acids. The CDR3 sequence is CASSHRDNTDTQYF. CDR3 DNA sequence: TGTGCCAGCAGTCACCGGGACAACACAGATACGCAGTATTTT.

CDR3 protein: CASSHPGTSGAYNEQFF. The CDR3 region has the DNA TGTGCCAGCAGCCACCCCGGGACTAGCGGGGCCTACAATGAGCAGTTCTTC. The J gene is TRBJ2-1, the V gene TRBV7-3; 13 bases map to TRBD2. CDR1 and CDR2 (germline): SGHTA, FQGTGA. The CDR3 loop spans 17 amino acids. Unmatched junction bases numbered 6, after V lost 5 bases and J lost 2 bases.

In nucleotides, the CDR3 is TGTGCCAGCAGTAGACAGGGCCTCAGCGAGCAGTACTTC. It translates to CASSRQGLSEQYF. This rearrangement joins TRBV6-5 to TRBJ2-7, with 7 positions matching TRBD1. The CDR3 is made up of 13 amino acids. V was pared by 5 bases and J by 6 bases, with 7 bases of the junction left unmatched. CDR1 is MNHEY, CDR2 SVGAGI, per germline.

V usage is TRBV7-6 and J usage is TRBJ1-3, with D unclear. The CDR3 has 15 amino acids. The germline V and J ends were trimmed by 1 base and 4 bases, with 11 bases remaining between them. The V gene's germline CDR1 is SGHVS and CDR2 FNYEAQ. The CDR3 loop is CASSLVIGSGNTIYF. CDR3 nucleotides: TGTGCCAGCAGCTTAGTTATCGGGTCAGGAAACACCATATATTTT.

The chain carries TRBV7-2 and TRBJ2-2; TRBD1 aligns across 7 bases. The V segment lost 2 bases and the J segment 5 bases; nucleotides outside the gene matches: 8. Germline V gene sequence: CDR1 SGHTA, CDR2 FQGNSA. CDR3 length equals 16 residues. The CDR3 spells CASSLQQGVETGELFF. In DNA, the CDR3 is TGTGCCAGCAGCTTACAGCAGGGGGTAGAGACCGGGGAGCTGTTTTTT.

The gene calls are TRBV2 and TRBJ2-7; 8 bases fit TRBD2. CDR1 and CDR2 from the germline V gene are SNHLY and FYNNEI. This CDR3 is 15 amino acids long. The V segment lost 6 bases and the J segment 2 bases; nucleotides outside the gene matches: 9. The CDR3 loop is CASRILAGLTYEQYF. In nucleotides, the CDR3 is TGTGCCAGCAGAATTCTAGCGGGCCTTACCTACGAGCAGTACTTC.

This rearrangement joins TRBV5-4 to TRBJ1-1; the D is unclear. V was clipped by 1 base and J by 2 bases, with 12 bases between them. This CDR3 is 15 amino acids long. Germline loops: CDR1 SGHNT, CDR2 YYREEE (reference sequence). CDR3 sequence: CASSLTRERNTEAFF. DNA of the CDR3: TGTGCCAGCAGCTTGACTCGGGAGAGAAACACTGAAGCTTTCTTT.

This chain joins TRBV7-2 and TRBJ2-5, with D perhaps TRBD1 (5 bases). V lost 7 bases and J lost 5, with 20 bases in between. The CDR3 length is 15 residues. In germline, CDR1 is SGHTA, CDR2 FQGNSA. The CDR3 loop is CASIPKGVGIETQYF. In DNA form, the CDR3 reads TGTGCCAGCATCCCTAAAGGGGTGGGGATTGAGACCCAGTACTTC. Full variable domain (remainder filled in from reference TRBV7-2 and TRBJ2-5): GAGVSQSPSNKVTEKGKDVELRCDPISGHTALYWYRQSLGQGLEFLIYFQGNSAPDKSGLPSDRFSAERTGGSVSTLTIQRTQQEDSAVYLCASIPKGVGIETQYFGPGTRLLVL.

V gene TRBV4-1 combines with J gene TRBJ2-3, with D maybe TRBD2 (7 bases). V was pared by 4 bases and J by 6 bases, with 23 bases between. This CDR3 is 17 amino acids long. CDR1 and CDR2 (germline): MGHRA, YSYEKL. CDR3 sequence reads: CASSRNGGPVSTDTQYF. In DNA, the CDR3 is TGCGCCAGCAGCCGGAACGGGGGGCCGGTCTCGACGGATACGCAGTATTTT.

This sequence joins TRBV6-1 and TRBJ2-5; 7 bases match TRBD1. The V gene's germline CDR1 is MNHNS and CDR2 SASEGT. V shed 1 base, J shed 0 bases, and the junction held 2 bases outside the gene matches. The CDR3 runs to 15 residues. This CDR3 reads CASSEVTGNQETQYF. CDR3 bases: TGTGCCAGCAGTGAAGTGACAGGGAACCAAGAGACCCAGTACTTC.

This chain links TRBV6-5 with TRBJ2-5; 7 nucleotides line up with TRBD1. In germline, CDR1 is MNHEY, CDR2 SVGAGI. V shed 5 bases and J 4 bases; nucleotides not matched to a gene: 10. The CDR3 runs to 15 residues. CDR3 sequence reads: CASSLRQGNRETQYF. The CDR3 DNA reads TGTGCCAGCAGTCTGAGACAGGGCAACAGAGAGACCCAGTACTTC.